One and the same sample provided the 7 T cell receptor beta chains below, sequenced in a study of blood T cell repertoires in COVID-19. The repertoire was sequenced with immunoSEQ multiplex PCR; TCRdb's copy has only in-frame clones and lacks some. The table includes roughly 68,000 clones, approximately 88% detected once. The material sequenced was peripheral blood. The receptors come from a middle-aged man with acute or convalescent COVID-19.

The chain couples TRBV7-3 to TRBJ2-5, with TRBD2 matching 10 bases. With V trimmed by 2 bases and J by 5 bases, 5 bases remained unmatched. This CDR3 has 15 residues. The V gene's germline CDR1 is SGHTA and CDR2 FQGTGA. The CDR3 loop reads CASSLERGGWETQYF. DNA for the CDR3: TGTGCCAGCAGCTTAGAGCGGGGGGGCTGGGAGACCCAGTACTTC.

The V gene is TRBV6-6, the J gene TRBJ2-1; TRBD2 aligns across 9 bases. V gave up 2 bases and J gave up 4 bases; unmatched junction bases: 3. This CDR3 is built from 15 residues. Germline CDR1 is MNHNY and CDR2 is SVGAGI (reference sequence). This CDR3 is CASSYSGGRYNEQFF. DNA for the CDR3: TGTGCCAGCAGTTACAGCGGGGGGCGGTACAATGAGCAGTTCTTC.

V and J are TRBV18 and TRBJ2-2; 9 positions agree with TRBD2. Germline CDR1 is KGHSH and CDR2 is LQKENI. The junction had 8 bases not matched to a gene; V was cut back by 6 bases and J by 0 bases. The CDR3 has 17 amino acids. This CDR3 is CASSLSAGGPNTGELFF. The CDR3, as DNA: TGTGCCAGCTCCCTCTCGGCGGGGGGGCCGAACACCGGGGAGCTGTTTTTT.

The chain employs TRBV5-1 and TRBJ1-2, with TRBD1 identical over 10 bases. This CDR3 region has 15 residues. Trimming took 2 bases from V and 6 from J; bases not matched to a gene: 7. Germline V lookup: CDR1 SGHRS, CDR2 YFSETQ. The CDR3 loop is CASSLEGTGADGYTF. The CDR3 DNA follows: TGCGCCAGCAGCTTAGAGGGGACAGGGGCGGATGGCTACACCTTC.

Only one count was recorded for this clone. The gene calls are TRBV3-1 (or the pseudogene TRBV3-2) and TRBJ1-2; 8 positions agree with TRBD1. With V trimmed by 2 bases and J by 5 bases, 4 bases remained unmatched. From germline, CDR1 is LGHDT and CDR2 YNNKEL (reference sequence). CDR3 length: 14 amino acids. For the CDR3, the DNA is TGTGCCAGCAGCCAAACCCAGGGGGCGTATGGCTACACCTTC. This gives the protein CASSQTQGAYGYTF.

The chain links TRBV9 to TRBJ2-3; 8 bases are shared with TRBD1. V lost 5 bases, J lost 5 bases, and 4 bases stayed unmatched. This CDR3 spans 13 amino acids. Germline V gives CDR1 SGDLS, CDR2 YYNGEE. The CDR3, as DNA: TGTGCCAGCAGTGCAGGGGGCATAGATACGCAGTATTTT. Translation: CASSAGGIDTQYF. Together with reference TRBV9 and TRBJ2-3, the CDR3 gives the full variable domain: DSGVTQTPKHLITATGQRVTLRCSPRSGDLSVYWYQQSLDQGLQFLIQYYNGEERAKGNILERFSAQQFPDLHSELNLSSLELGDSALYFCASSAGGIDTQYFGPGTRLTVL.

This clone has only a few counts. The chain combines TRBV7-9 with TRBJ2-2; D unclear. V lost 5 bases to trimming and J lost 7 bases, with 8 bases between them. This CDR3 has 12 residues. From germline, CDR1 is SEHNR and CDR2 FQNEAQ (reference sequence). CDR3 protein: CASSPFGGELFF. The CDR3 DNA is TGTGCCAGCAGCCCGTTCGGCGGGGAGCTGTTTTTT.